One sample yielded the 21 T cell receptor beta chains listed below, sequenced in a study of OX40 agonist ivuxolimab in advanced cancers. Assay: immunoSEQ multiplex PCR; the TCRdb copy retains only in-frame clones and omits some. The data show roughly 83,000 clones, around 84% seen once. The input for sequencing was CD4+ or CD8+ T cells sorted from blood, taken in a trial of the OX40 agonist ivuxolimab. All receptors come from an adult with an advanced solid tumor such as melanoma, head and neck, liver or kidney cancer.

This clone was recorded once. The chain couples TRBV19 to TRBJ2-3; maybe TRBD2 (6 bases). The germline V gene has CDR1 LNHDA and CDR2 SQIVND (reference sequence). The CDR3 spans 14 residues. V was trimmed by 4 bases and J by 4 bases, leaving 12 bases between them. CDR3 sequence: CASSTGGHADTQYF. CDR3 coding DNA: TGTGCCAGTAGTACCGGGGGTCACGCAGATACGCAGTATTTT.

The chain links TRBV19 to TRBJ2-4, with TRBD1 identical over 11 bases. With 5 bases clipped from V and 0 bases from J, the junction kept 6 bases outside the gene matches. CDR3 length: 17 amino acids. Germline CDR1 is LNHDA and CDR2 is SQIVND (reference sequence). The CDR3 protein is CASSPRTGGLAKNIQYF. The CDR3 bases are TGTGCCAGTAGTCCCAGGACAGGGGGCCTAGCCAAAAACATTCAGTACTTC.

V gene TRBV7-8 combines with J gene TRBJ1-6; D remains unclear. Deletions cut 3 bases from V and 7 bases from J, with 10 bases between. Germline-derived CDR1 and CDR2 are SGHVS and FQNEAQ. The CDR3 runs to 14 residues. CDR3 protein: CASSFIEGNSPLHF. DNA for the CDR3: TGTGCCAGCAGCTTTATAGAGGGAAATTCACCCCTCCACTTT.

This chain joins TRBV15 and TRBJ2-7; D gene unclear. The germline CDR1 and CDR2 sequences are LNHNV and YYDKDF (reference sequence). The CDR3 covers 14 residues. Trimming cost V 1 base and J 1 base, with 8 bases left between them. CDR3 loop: CATSRAQSSYEQYF. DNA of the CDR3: TGTGCCACCAGCAGAGCTCAGTCTTCCTACGAGCAGTACTTC.

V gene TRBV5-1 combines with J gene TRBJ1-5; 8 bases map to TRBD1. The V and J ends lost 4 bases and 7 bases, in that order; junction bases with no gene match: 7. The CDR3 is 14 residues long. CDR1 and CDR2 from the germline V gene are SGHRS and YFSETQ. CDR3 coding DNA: TGCGCCAGCAGCGTTCAGGGGGCCAGGCAGCCCCAGCATTTT. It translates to CASSVQGARQPQHF.

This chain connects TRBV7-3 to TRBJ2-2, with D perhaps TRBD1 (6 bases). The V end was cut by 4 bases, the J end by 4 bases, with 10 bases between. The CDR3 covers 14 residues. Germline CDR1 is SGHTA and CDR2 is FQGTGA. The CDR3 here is CASSSGQTTGELFF. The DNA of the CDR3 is TGTGCCAGCAGCTCCGGACAGACCACCGGGGAGCTGTTTTTT.

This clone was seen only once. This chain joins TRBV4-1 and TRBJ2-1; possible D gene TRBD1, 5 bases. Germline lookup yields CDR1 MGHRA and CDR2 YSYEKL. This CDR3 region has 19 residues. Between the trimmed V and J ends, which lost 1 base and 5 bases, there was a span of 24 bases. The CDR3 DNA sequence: TGCGCCAGCAGCCAAGTTCAAGCAGGGTTTCTACCCGCGGACAATGAGCAGTTCTTC. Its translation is CASSQVQAGFLPADNEQFF.

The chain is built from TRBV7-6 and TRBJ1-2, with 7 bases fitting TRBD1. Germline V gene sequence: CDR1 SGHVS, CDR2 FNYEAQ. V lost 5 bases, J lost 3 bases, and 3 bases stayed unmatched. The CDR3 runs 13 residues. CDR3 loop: CASSPDRDYGYTF. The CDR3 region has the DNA TGTGCCAGCAGCCCCGACAGGGACTATGGCTACACCTTC.

The CDR3 DNA follows: TGTGCCAGCAGCTTCGCAGGGAGCTCCTACGAGCAGTACTTC. Translation gives CASSFAGSSYEQYF. The chain is built from TRBV5-4 and TRBJ2-7; D is possibly TRBD1 or TRBD2 (5 bases each). V gave up 2 bases and J gave up 0 bases, with 9 bases separating them. Germline assignment: CDR1 SGHNT and CDR2 YYREEE (reference sequence). The CDR3 loop spans 14 amino acids.

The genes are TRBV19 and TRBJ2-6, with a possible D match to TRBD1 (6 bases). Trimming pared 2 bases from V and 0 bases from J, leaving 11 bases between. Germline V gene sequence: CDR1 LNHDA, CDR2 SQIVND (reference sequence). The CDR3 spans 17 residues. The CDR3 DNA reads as TGTGCCAGTAGTATAAGACAGGATTCCTCTGGGGCCAACGTCCTGACTTTC. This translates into CASSIRQDSSGANVLTF.

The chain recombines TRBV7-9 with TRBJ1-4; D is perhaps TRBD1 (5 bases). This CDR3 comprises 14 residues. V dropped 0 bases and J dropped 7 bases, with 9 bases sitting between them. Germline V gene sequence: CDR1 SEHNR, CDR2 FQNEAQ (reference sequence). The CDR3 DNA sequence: TGTGCCAGCAGCTTAGCTTTGACAGCTGAAAAACTGTTTTTT. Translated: CASSLALTAEKLFF. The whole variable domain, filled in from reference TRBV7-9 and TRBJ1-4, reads DTGVSQNPRHKITKRGQNVTFRCDPISEHNRLYWYRQTLGQGPEFLTYFQNEAQLEKSRLLSDRFSAERPKGSFSTLEIQRTEQGDSAMYLCASSLALTAEKLFFGSGTQLSVL.

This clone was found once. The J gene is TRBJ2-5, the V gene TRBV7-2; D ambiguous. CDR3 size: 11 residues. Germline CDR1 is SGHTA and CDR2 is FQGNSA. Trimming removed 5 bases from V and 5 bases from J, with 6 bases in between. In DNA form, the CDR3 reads TGTGCCAGCAGCGGGGTGGAGACCCAGTACTTC. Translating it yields CASSGVETQYF.

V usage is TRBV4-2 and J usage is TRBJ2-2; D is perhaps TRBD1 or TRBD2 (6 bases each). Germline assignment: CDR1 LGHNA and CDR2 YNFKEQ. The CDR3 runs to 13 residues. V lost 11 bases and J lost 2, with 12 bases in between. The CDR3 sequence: CAGGGHNTGELFF. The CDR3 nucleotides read TGTGCCGGTGGGGGGCACAACACCGGGGAGCTGTTTTTT.

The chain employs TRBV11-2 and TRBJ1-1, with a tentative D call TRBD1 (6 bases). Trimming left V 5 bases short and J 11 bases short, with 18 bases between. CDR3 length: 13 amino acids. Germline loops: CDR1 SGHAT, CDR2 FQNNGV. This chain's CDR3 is CASSPTTRGRAFF. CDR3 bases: TGTGCCAGCAGCCCAACCACCAGGGGTAGGGCTTTCTTT.

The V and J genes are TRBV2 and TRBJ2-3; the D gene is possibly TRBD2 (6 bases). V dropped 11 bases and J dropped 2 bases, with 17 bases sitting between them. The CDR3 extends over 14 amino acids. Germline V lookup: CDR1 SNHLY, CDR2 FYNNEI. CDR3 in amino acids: CALRGARSTDTQYF. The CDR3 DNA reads TGTGCCTTACGCGGGGCTCGATCCACAGATACGCAGTATTTT.

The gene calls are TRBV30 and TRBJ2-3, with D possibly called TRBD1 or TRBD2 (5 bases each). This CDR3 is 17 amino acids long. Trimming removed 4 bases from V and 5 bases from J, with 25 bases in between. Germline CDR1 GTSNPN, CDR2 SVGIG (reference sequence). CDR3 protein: CAWKVPGPGPGEDTQYF. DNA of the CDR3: TGTGCCTGGAAGGTCCCCGGTCCGGGGCCTGGGGAAGATACGCAGTATTTT. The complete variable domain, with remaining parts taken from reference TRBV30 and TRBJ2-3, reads SQTIHQWPATLVQPVGSPLSLECTVEGTSNPNLYWYRQAAGRGLQLLFYSVGIGQISSEVPQNLSASRPQDRQFILSSKKLLLSDSGFYLCAWKVPGPGPGEDTQYFGPGTRLTVL.

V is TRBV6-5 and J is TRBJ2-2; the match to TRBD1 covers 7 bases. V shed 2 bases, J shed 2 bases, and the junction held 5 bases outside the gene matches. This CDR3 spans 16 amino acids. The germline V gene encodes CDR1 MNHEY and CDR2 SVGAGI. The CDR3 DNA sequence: TGTGCCAGCAGTTACCCGACAGGGTCTAACACCGGGGAGCTGTTTTTT. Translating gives CASSYPTGSNTGELFF.

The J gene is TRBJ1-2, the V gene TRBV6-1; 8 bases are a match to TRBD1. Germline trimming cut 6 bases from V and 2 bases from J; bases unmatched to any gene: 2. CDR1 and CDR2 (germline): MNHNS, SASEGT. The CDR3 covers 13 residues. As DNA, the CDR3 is TGTGCCAGCAGCCGGGACAGGAACTATGGCTACACCTTC. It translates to CASSRDRNYGYTF.

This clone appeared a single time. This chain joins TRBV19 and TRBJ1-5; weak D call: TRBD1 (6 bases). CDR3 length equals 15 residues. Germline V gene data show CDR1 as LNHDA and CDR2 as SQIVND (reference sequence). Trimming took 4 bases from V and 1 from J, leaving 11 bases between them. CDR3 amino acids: CASSKGVMSNQPQHF. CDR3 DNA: TGTGCCAGTAGTAAGGGGGTTATGAGCAATCAGCCCCAGCATTTT.

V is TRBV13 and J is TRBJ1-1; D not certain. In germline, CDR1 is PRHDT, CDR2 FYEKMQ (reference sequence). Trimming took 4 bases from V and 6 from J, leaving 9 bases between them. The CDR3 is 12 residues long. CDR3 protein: CASSSLESEAFF. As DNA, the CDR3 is TGTGCCAGCAGCTCTCTCGAATCTGAAGCTTTCTTT. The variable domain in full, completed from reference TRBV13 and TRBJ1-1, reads AAGVIQSPRHLIKEKRETATLKCYPIPRHDTVYWYQQGPGQDPQFLISFYEKMQSDKGSIPDRFSAQQFSDYHSELNMSSLELGDSALYFCASSSLESEAFFGQGTRLTVV.

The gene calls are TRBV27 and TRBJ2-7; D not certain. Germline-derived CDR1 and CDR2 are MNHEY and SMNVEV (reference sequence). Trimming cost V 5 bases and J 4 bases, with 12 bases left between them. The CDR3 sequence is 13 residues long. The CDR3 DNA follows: TGTGCCAGCAGTCTCCGGGTCCGTTACGAGCAGTACTTC. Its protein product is CASSLRVRYEQYF.